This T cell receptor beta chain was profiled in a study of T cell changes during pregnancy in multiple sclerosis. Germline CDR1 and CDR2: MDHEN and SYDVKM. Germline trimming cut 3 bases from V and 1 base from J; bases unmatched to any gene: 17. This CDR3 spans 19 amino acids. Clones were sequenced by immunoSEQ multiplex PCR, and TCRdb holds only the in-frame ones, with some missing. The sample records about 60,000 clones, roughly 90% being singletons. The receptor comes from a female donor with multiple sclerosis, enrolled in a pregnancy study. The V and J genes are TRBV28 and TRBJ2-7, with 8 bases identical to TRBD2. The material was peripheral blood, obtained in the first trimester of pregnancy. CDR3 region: CASSFLFSGNPLGSYEQYF. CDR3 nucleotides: TGTGCCAGCAGTTTTCTCTTTAGCGGGAACCCCCTAGGGTCCTACGAGCAGTACTTC.